This T cell receptor (beta chain) was profiled in a study of T cells in Graves' hyperthyroidism and ophthalmopathy (dated by TCRdb to between 2019 and 2020). Study-wide context: Peripheral blood was sampled at the time of initial diagnosis, prior to any treatment. TCR Vbeta CDR3 sequencing of 135 peripheral blood samples (around 45 ophthalmopathy, roughly 72 hyperthyroidism and approximately 17 progressor patients) is reported in the paper. After sampling, hyperthyroidism patients received methimazole starting at 30 mg daily, and ophthalmopathy patients received high-dose intravenous methylprednisolone. A discovery cohort of about a hundred patients, about 40 with Graves' ophthalmopathy and 57 with stable Graves' hyperthyroidism, was used to find distinguishing TCR V-J signatures. Prospective prediction of ophthalmopathy was tested in an independent validation cohort consisting of 18 to 20 hyperthyroidism patients and around 16 patients who later progressed to ophthalmopathy. For training and testing, the 80 to 100 patients in the discovery cohort were randomly divided in a 7:3 ratio. In addition, the study compared T-cell repertoires in thyroid tissue and in blood from about six Graves' hyperthyroidism patients.

Amplification of TCR beta CDR3 regions was carried out from RNA transcripts. For the first round of RT-PCR on the TCR CDR3, the HTBI primer set was used together with the Qiagen OneStep RT-PCR kit. The libraries were constructed in a second round of multiplex PCR and then size-selected and purified. Libraries were sequenced paired-end with 100 bp reads on an Illumina HiSeq2000. The source study handled its data this way. Raw data were processed with SOAPnuke, discarding reads with adapters, uncalled bases, mean Phred below 15, or no exact constant-primer or identifier match. High-quality paired reads were merged using COPE v1.2.5, and each unique nucleotide sequence was defined as a clonotype. Clonotypes were aligned to IMGT TRBV, TRBD and TRBJ reference segments using MiTCR v1.1. Analysis was restricted to V-J combinations with a frequency above 0.0001, which covered approximately 99% of repertoires. The TCS score was defined as the ratio of F50 (clonal expansion) to E x V (chaos), calculated using BLOSUM62-based TCRdist between CDR3 peptides within each V-J. Welch's t-statistics and random forest reduced 450 to 600 V-J features to 13, which were used in a naive Bayes classifier (R e1071). The public sequencing data were trimmed at Q25 with fastp and processed into clonotypes with MiXCR by TCRdb, which kept only in-frame beta chains. Each entry merges the rows of one CDR3 protein and shows their most common DNA and genes. These V and J calls originate from TCRdb's pipeline instead of the authors' own analysis. The sample has a few hundred thousand distinct CDR3 sequences on record, 13% to 15% of them singletons. Of the sample, 15% to 20% falls within the top ten clones.

Graves' hyperthyroidism was defined as stable when no progression to ophthalmopathy occurred over 18 months of follow-up. Hyperthyroidism patients were newly diagnosed, had a disease duration of under 2 months, and were aged 18 to 65 years. Patients with uncontrolled infections, other autoimmune diseases, pregnancy or lactation were excluded. Diagnoses relied on clinical symptoms, serum thyroxine and TRAb, thyroid ultrasound and orbital computed tomography. PBMCs were isolated from approximately 10 ml of fresh peripheral blood by Ficoll-Paque density gradient centrifugation. Total RNA was extracted using Trizol reagent, and RNA quality was assessed on an Agilent 2100 Bioanalyzer. Broad study findings and their caveats: Blood samples also contained most of the expanded thyroid clonotypes (frequency above 0.001), which suggests that blood repertoires may reflect thyroid immune responses. Sample size was not statistically predetermined, and blinding of investigators to group allocation was not performed. In cross-validation, a model built on a 13 V-J signature told ophthalmopathy apart from stable hyperthyroidism with under 90% sensitivity and approximately 81% specificity, and in testing the same model reached 80%/75%. In validation, the model predicted progression to ophthalmopathy with around 71% sensitivity and roughly 72% specificity, a median of about 6 months before onset.

Many counts were recorded for this clonotype. Its antigen is unknown. It has no much larger one-base neighbor in the sample; base qualities were not kept. The clonotype comes from a woman in her late teens or twenties with Graves' hyperthyroidism. The specimen was blood.

The CDR3 in this case is CASSEPRGRSNQPQHF. The sequenced DNA is TGTGCCAGCAGTGAACCCCGGGGCCGAAGCAATCAGCCCCAGCATTTT. Recombination joined TRBV2 with TRBJ1-5; perhaps TRBD1 is the D gene, with 5 bases matching. From the cysteine through the phenylalanine, the CDR3 covers 16 amino acids. Just CDR3 DNA is preserved here, 48 bases in frame from base 1. V is reduced by 2 bases and J by 1 base, leaving a spacing of 12 bases between them. In the germline V gene, CDR1 corresponds to SNHLY and CDR2 to FYNNEI.